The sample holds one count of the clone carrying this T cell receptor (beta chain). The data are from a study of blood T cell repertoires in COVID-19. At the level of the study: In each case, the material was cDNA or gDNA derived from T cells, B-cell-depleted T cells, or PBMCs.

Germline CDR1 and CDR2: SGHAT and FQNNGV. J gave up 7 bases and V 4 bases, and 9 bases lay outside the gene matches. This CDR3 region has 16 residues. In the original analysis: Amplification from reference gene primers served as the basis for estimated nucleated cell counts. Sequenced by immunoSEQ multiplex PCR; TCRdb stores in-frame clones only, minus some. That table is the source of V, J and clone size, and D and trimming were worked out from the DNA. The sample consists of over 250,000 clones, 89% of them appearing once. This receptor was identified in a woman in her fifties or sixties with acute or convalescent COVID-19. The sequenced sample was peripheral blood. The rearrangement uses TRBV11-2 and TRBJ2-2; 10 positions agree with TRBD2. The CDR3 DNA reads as TGTGCCAGCAGCTCAGCGGGAGGGCCTAACGACGGGGAGCTGTTTTTT. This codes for CASSSAGGPNDGELFF.